This TCR beta chain was captured by sequencing in a study of Graves' ophthalmopathy and Graves' hyperthyroidism. Background on the study: Peripheral blood (taken before any treatment) was collected at initial diagnosis. Study observations and caveats: In blood appeared most of the expanded thyroid clonotypes whose frequency exceeded 0.001.

On this clonotype: Its antigen remains unknown.

The authors amplified TCR beta CDR3 regions, and they did so from RNA transcripts for repertoire sequencing. RT-PCR in the first round used HTBI primers; a second-round multiplex PCR followed. From the multiplex PCR reads, TCRdb called clonotypes with MiXCR, one entry per CDR3 protein. The sample yields roughly 610,000 distinct CDR3 sequences, 22% seen once. Hyperthyroidism is called stable when no ophthalmopathy develops within 18 months of follow-up. Aged 18 to 65, hyperthyroidism patients had been newly diagnosed, with under 2 months' duration. The origin of this receptor is a woman in her late teens or twenties with stable Graves' hyperthyroidism. Some clones in this sample may be carry-over from other donors' samples. Sequenced sample: peripheral blood.

CDR3 DNA: TGTGCCAGCAGTTCCCCCCAGGGGTTCCAAGAGACCCAGTACTTC. It codes for CASSSPQGFQETQYF. The chain joins TRBV6-2 or TRBV6-3 to TRBJ2-5, with D maybe TRBD1 (6 bases). This CDR3 region has 15 residues. With 4 bases removed from V and 1 base from J, the gap between germline ends came to 13 bases. The germline gives CDR1 MNHEY, CDR2 SVGEGT.